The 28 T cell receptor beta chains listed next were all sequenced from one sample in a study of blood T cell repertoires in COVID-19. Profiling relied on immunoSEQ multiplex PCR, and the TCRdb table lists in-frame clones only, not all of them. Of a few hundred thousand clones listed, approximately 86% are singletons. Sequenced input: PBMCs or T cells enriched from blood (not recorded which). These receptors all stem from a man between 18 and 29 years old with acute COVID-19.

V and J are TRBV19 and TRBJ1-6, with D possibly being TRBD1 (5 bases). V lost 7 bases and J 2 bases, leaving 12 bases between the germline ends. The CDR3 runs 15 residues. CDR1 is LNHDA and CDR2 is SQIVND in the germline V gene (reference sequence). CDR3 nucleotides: TGTGCCAGTAACAAGGACATGACCTATAATTCACCCCTCCACTTT. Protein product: CASNKDMTYNSPLHF.

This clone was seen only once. The CDR3 loop is CASSLALPDSLQFF. CDR3 nucleotides: TGCGCCAGCAGCTTGGCCCTACCGGACAGCTTACAGTTCTTC. This chain connects TRBV5-1 to TRBJ2-1, with TRBD1 as a possible D gene (6 bases). CDR1 is SGHRS and CDR2 is YFSETQ in the germline V gene. V gave up 0 bases and J gave up 13 bases, with 17 bases separating them. This CDR3 comprises 14 residues. Full variable domain (outside the CDR3, taken from reference TRBV5-1 and TRBJ2-1): KAGVTQTPRYLIKTRGQQVTLSCSPISGHRSVSWYQQTPGQGLQFLFEYFSETQRNKGNFPGRFSGRQFSNSRSEMNVSTLELGDSALYLCASSLALPDSLQFFGPGTRLTVL.

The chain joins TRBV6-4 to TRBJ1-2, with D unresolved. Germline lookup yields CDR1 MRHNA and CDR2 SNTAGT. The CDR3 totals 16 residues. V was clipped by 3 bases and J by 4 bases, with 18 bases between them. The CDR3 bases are TGTGCCAGCAGTGAATCGGCGGACTTACCTTCCTATGGCTACACCTTC. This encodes CASSESADLPSYGYTF.

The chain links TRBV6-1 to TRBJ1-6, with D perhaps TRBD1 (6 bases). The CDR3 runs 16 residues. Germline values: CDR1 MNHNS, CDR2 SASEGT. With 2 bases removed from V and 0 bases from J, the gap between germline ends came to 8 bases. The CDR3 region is CASSEPDSSYNSPLHF. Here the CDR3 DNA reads TGTGCCAGCAGTGAACCGGACAGCTCCTATAATTCACCCCTCCACTTT.

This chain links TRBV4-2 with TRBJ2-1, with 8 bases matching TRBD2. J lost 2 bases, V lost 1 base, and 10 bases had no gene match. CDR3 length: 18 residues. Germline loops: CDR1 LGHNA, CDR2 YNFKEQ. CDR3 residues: CASSQATSGSTAYNEQFF. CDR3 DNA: TGTGCCAGCAGCCAAGCTACTAGCGGATCTACAGCCTACAATGAGCAGTTCTTC.

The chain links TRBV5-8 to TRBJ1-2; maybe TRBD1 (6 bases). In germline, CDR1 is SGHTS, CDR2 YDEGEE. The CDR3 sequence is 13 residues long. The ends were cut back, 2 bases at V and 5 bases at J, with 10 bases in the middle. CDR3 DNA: TGTGCCAGCAGCTTCCAGGGGTATTATGGCTACACCTTC. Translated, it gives CASSFQGYYGYTF.

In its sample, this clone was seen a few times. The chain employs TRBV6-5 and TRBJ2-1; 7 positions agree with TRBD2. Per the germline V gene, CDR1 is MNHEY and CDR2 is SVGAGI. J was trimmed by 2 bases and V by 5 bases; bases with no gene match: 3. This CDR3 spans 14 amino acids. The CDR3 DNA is TGTGCCAGCAGTCCGGGAGGTCCCTACAATGAGCAGTTCTTC. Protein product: CASSPGGPYNEQFF.

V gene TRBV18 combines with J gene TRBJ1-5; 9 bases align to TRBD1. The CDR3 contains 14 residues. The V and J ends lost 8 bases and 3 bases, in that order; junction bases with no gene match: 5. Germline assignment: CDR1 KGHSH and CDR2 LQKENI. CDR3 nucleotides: TGTGCCAGCCGGGGACAGGGAAACAATCAGCCCCAGCATTTT. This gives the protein CASRGQGNNQPQHF.

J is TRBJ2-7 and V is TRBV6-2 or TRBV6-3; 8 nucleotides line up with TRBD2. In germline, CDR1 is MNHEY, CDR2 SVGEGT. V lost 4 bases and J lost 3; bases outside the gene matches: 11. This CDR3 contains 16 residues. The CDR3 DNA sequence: TGTGCCAGCAGTTCCCTCGGGGCGGGAGGTCTCTACGAGCAGTACTTC. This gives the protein CASSSLGAGGLYEQYF.

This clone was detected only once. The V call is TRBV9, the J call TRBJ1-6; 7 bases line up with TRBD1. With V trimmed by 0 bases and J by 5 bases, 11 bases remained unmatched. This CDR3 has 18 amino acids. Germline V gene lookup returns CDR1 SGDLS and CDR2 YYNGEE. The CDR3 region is CASSVAGKITGDNSPLHF. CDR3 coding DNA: TGTGCCAGCAGCGTAGCCGGGAAAATAACAGGGGATAATTCACCCCTCCACTTT.

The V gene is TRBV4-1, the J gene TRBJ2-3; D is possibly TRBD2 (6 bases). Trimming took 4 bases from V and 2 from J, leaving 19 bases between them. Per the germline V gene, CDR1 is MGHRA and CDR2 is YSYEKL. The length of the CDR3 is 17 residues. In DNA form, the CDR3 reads TGCGCCAGCAGCCGTACTTCGACTAGTGGAAACACAGATACGCAGTATTTT. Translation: CASSRTSTSGNTDTQYF.

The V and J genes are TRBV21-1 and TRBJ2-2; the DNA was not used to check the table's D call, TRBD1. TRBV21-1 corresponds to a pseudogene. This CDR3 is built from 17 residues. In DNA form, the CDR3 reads TGTGCCAGCAGCAAGTCGAAGGGGCGGAATAACACCGGGGAGCTGTTTTTT. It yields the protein CASSKSKGRNNTGELFF.

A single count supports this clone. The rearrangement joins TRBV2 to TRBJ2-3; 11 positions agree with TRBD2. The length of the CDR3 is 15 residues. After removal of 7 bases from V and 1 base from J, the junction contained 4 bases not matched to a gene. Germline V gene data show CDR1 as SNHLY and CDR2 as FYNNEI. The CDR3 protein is CASTGTSGRTDTQYF. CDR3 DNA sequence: TGTGCCAGCACCGGGACTAGCGGTCGCACAGATACGCAGTATTTT.

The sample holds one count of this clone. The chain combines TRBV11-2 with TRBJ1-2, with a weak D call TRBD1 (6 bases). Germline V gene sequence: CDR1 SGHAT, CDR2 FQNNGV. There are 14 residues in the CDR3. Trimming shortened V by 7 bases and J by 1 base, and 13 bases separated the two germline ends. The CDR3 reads CASTAGTLNYGYTF. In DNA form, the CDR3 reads TGTGCCAGCACCGCCGGGACACTTAACTATGGCTACACCTTC.

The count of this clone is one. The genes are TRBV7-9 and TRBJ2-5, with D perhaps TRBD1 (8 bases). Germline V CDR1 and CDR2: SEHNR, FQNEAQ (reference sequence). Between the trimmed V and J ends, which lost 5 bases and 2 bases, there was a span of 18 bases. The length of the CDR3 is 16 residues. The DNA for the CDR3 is TGTGCCAGCAGCACAGGGGGAGGGACAAAACAAGAGACCCAGTACTTC. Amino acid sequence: CASSTGGGTKQETQYF.

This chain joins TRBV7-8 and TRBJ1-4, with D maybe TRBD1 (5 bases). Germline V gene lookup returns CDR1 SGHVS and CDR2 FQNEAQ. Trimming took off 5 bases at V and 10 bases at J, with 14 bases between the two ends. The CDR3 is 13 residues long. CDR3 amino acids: CASSDSGGGKLFF. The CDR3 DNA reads TGTGCCAGCAGCGACAGTGGCGGCGGAAAACTGTTTTTT.

This CDR3 reads CASSPFGTGPTGELFF. In nucleotides, the CDR3 is TGTGCCAGCTCACCATTCGGGACAGGGCCCACCGGGGAGCTGTTTTTT. The J gene is TRBJ2-2, the V gene TRBV18; 9 bases map to TRBD1. Trimming at V came to 2 bases and at J to 4 bases, leaving 5 bases not matched to a gene. Per the germline V gene, CDR1 is KGHSH and CDR2 is LQKENI. This CDR3 spans 16 amino acids.

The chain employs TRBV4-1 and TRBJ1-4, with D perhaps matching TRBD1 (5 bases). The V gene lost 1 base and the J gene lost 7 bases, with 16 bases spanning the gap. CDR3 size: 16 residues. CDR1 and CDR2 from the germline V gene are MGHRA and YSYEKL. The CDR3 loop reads CASSQGGVGFGEKLFF. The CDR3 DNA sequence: TGCGCCAGCAGCCAAGGGGGGGTCGGCTTCGGTGAAAAACTGTTTTTT.

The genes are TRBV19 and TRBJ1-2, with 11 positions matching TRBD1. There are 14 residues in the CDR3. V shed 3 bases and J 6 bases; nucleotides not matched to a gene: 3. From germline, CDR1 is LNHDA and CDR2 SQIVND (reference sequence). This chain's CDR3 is CASSIGQGADGYTF. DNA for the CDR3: TGTGCCAGTAGTATTGGACAGGGGGCCGATGGCTACACCTTC.

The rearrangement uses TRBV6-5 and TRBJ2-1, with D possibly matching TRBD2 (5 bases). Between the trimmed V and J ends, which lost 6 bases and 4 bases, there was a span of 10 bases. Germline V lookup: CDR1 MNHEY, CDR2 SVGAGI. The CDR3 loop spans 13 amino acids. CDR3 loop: CASRYSEYNEQFF. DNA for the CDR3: TGTGCCAGCAGATATAGCGAATACAATGAGCAGTTCTTC.

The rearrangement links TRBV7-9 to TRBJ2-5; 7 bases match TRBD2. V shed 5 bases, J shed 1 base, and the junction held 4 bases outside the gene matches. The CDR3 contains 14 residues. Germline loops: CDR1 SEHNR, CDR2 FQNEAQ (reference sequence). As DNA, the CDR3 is TGTGCCAGCAGCCCCTCGGGAGGCCAAGAGACCCAGTACTTC. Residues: CASSPSGGQETQYF.

The CDR3: CASSETSGRMETQYF. The DNA for the CDR3 is TGCGCCAGCAGTGAGACTAGCGGGAGGATGGAGACCCAGTACTTC. The chain employs TRBV10-2 and TRBJ2-5; 12 bases match TRBD2. There are 15 residues in the CDR3. Germline CDR1 and CDR2: WSHSY and SAAADI. V shed 2 bases, J shed 5 bases, and the junction held 3 bases outside the gene matches.

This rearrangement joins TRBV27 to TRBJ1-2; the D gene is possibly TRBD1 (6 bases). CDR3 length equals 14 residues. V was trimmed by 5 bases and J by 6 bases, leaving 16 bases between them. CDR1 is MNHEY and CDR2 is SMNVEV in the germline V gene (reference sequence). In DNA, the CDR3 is TGTGCCAGCAGTCCCAACTCAGGGGCCCATGGCTACACCTTC. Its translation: CASSPNSGAHGYTF.

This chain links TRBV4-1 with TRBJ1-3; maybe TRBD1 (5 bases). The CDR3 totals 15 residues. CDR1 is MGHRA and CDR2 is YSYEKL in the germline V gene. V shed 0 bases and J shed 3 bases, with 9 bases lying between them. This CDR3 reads CASSQEQGNGNTIYF. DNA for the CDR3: TGCGCCAGCAGCCAAGAGCAGGGAAATGGAAACACCATATATTTT.

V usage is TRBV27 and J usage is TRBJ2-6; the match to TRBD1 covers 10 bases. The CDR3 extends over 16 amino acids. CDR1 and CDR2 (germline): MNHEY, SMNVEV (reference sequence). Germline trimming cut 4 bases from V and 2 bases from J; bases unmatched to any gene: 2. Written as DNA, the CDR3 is TGTGCCAGCAGTTCTGGACAGGGGGCTGGGGCCAACGTCCTGACTTTC. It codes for CASSSGQGAGANVLTF.

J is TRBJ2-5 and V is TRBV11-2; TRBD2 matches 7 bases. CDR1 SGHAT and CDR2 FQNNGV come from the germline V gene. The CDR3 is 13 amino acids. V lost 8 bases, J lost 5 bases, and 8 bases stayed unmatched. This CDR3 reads CASGRGGVETQYF. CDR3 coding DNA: TGTGCCAGCGGTCGGGGAGGGGTGGAGACCCAGTACTTC.

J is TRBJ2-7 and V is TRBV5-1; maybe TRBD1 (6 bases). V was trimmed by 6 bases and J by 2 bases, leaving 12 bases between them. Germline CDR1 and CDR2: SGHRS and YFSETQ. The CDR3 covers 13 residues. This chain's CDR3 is CASKLDSTYEQYF. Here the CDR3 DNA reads TGCGCCAGCAAATTGGACAGTACCTACGAGCAGTACTTC.

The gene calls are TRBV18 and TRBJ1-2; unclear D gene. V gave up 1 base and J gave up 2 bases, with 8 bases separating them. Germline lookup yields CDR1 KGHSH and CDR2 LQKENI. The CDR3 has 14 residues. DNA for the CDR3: TGTGCCAGCTCACCACTCCGGGGAAACTATGGCTACACCTTC. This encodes CASSPLRGNYGYTF.